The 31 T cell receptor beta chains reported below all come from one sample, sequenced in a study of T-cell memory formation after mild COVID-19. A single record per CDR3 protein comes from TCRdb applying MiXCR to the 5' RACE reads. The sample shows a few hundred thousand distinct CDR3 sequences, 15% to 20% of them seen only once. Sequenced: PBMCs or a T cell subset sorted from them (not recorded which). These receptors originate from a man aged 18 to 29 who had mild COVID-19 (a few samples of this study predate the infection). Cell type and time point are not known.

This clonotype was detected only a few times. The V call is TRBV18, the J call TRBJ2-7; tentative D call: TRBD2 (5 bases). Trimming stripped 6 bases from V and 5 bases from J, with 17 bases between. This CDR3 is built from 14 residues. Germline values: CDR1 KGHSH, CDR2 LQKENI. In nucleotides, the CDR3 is TGTGCCAGCTCCCTTTTCGACTACGCTAACGAGCAGTACTTC. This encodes CASSLFDYANEQYF. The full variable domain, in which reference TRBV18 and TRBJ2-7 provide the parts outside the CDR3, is NAGVMQNPRHLVRRRGQEARLRCSPMKGHSHVYWYRQLPEEGLKFMVYLQKENIIDESGMPKERFSAEFPKEGPSILRIQQVVRGDSAAYFCASSLFDYANEQYFGPGTRLTVT.

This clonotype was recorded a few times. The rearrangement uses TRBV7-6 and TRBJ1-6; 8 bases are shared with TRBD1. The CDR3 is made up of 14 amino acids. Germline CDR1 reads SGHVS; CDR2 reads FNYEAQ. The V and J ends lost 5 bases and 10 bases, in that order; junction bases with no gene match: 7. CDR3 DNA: TGTGCCAGCAGCCCGGACAGGGTCGGATCACCCCTCCACTTT. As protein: CASSPDRVGSPLHF.

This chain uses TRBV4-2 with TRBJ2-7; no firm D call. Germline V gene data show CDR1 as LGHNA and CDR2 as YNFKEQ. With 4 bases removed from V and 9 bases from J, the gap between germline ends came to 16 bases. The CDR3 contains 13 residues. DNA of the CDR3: TGTGCCAGCAGCCTTGGACGGCAATCGGTGCAGTACTTC. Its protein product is CASSLGRQSVQYF.

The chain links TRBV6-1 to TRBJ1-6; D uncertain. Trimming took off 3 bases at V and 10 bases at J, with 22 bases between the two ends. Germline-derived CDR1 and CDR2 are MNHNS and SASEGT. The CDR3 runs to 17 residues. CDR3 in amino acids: CASSEKFGGGLGSPLHF. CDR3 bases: TGTGCCAGCAGTGAGAAATTCGGAGGTGGGCTCGGGTCACCCCTCCACTTT.

This chain's CDR3 is CASSPAGTGSAGANVLTF. The CDR3 bases are TGTGCCAGCAGCCCGGCGGGGACAGGGTCTGCTGGGGCCAACGTCCTGACTTTC. The chain is built from TRBV5-6 and TRBJ2-6; 9 bases are shared with TRBD1. CDR1 and CDR2 (germline): SGHDT, YYEEEE. This CDR3 has 18 amino acids. Losses at the gene ends were 4 bases for V and 2 bases for J; bases not matched to a gene: 10.

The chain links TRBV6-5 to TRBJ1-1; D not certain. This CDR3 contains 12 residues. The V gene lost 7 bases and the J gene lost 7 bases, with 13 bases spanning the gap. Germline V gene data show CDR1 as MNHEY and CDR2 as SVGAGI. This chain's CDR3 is CASTNRGSEAFF. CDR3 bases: TGTGCCAGCACCAATCGGGGAAGTGAAGCTTTCTTT.

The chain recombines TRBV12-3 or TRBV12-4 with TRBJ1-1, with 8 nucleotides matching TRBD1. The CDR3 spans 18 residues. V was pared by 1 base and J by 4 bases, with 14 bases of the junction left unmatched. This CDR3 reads CASSLGQGPVVFGTEAFF. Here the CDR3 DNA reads TGTGCCAGCAGTTTAGGACAGGGGCCCGTGGTTTTTGGCACTGAAGCTTTCTTT.

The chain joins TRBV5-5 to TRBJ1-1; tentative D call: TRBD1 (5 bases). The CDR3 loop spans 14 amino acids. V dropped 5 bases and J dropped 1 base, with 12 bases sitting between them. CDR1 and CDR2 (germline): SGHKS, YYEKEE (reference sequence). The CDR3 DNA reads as TGTGCCAGCAGACGCCTTGACAGGAACACTGAAGCTTTCTTT. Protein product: CASRRLDRNTEAFF.

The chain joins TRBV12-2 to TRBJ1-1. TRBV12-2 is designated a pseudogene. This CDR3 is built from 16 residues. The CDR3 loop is CASRLVEERKNTEAFF. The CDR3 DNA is TGTGCAAGTCGCTTAGTGGAGGAAAGGAAGAACACTGAAGCTTTCTTT.

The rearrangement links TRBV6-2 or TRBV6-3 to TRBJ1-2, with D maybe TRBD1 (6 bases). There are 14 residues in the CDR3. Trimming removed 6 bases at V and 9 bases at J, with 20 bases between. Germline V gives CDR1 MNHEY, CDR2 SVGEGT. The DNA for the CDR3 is TGTGCCAGCAGCCTAGGGGGAACAGGACCCCGCTACACCTTC. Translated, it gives CASSLGGTGPRYTF.

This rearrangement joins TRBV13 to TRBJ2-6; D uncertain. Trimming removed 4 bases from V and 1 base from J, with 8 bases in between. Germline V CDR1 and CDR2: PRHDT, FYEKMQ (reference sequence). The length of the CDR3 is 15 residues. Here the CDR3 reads CASSWEYSGANVLTF. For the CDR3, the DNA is TGTGCCAGCAGCTGGGAATATTCTGGGGCCAACGTCCTGACTTTC.

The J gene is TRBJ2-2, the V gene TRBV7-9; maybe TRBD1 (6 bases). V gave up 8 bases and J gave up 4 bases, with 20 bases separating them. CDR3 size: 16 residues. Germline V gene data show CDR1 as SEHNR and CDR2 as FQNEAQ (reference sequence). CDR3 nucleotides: TGTGCCAGCGCGATTTTGGGGGCAGGGCCCACCGGGGAGCTGTTTTTT. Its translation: CASAILGAGPTGELFF.

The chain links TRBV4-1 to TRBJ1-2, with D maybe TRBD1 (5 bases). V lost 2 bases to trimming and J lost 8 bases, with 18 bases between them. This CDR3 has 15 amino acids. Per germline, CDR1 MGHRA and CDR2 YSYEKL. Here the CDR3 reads CASSQFPRVLKGYTF. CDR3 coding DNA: TGCGCCAGCAGCCAATTCCCCAGGGTATTGAAAGGCTACACCTTC.

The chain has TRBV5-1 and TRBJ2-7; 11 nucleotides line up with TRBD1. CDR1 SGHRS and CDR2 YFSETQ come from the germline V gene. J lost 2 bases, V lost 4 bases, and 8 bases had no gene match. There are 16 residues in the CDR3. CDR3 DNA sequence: TGCGCCAGCAGCCCCACCGGGACAGGGGGGACCTACGAGCAGTACGTC. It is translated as CASSPTGTGGTYEQYV.

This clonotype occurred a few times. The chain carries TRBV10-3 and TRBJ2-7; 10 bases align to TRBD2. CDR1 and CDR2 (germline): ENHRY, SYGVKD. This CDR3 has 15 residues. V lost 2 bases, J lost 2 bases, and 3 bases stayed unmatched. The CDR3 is CAISEPTSGAYEQYF. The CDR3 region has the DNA TGTGCCATCAGTGAGCCTACTAGCGGGGCCTACGAGCAGTACTTC.

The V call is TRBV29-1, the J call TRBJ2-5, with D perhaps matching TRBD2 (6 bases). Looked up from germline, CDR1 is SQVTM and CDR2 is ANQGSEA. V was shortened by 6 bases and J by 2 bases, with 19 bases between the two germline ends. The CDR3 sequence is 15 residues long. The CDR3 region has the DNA TGCAGCGTGGACCGCCGGGGAGGACGTCAAGAGACCCAGTACTTC. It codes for CSVDRRGGRQETQYF.

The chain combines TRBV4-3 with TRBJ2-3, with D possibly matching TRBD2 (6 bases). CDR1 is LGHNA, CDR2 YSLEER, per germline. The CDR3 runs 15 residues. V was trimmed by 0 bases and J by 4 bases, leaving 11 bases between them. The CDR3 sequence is CASSQDRRESDTQYF. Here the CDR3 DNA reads TGCGCCAGCAGCCAAGATCGGCGGGAATCAGATACGCAGTATTTT.

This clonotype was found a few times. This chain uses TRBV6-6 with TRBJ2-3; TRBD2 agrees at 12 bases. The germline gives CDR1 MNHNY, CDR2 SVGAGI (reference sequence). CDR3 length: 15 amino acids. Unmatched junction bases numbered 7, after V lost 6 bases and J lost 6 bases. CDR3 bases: TGTGCCAGCAGCTCTAGCGGGGGGGCTGGGGATACGCAGTATTTT. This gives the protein CASSSSGGAGDTQYF.

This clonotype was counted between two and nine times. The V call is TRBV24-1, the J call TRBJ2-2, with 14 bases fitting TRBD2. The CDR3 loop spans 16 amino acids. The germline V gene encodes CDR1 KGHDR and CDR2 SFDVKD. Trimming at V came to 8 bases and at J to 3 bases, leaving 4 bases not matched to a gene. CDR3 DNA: TGTGCCACCACCGGACTAGCGGGGGGTTACACCGGGGAGCTGTTTTTT. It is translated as CATTGLAGGYTGELFF.

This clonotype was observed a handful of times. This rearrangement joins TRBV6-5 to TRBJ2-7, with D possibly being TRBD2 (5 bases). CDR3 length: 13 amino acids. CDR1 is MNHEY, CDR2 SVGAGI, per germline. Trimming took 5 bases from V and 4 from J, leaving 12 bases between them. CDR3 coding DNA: TGTGCCAGCAGTCACGGCTCGGGGTACGAGCAGTACGTC. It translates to CASSHGSGYEQYV.

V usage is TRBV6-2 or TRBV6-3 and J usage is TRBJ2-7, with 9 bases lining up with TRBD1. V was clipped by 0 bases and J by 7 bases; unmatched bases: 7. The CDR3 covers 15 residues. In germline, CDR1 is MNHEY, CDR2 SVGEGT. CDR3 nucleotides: TGTGCCAGCAGTTACTCGAACAGGGGGCTGGAGGAGCAGTACTTC. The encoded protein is CASSYSNRGLEEQYF.

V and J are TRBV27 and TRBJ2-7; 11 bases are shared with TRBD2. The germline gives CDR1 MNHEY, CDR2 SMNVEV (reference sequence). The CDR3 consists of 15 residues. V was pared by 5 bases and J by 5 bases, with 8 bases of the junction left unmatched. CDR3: CASSGRLAGGNEQYF. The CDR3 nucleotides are TGTGCCAGCAGTGGACGTTTAGCGGGGGGGAACGAGCAGTACTTC.

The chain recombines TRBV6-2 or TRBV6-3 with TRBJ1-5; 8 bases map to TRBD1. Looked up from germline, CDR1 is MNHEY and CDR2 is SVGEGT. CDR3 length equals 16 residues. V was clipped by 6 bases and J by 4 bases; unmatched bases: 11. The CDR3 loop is CASSPHSGGSNQPQHF. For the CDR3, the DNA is TGTGCCAGCAGCCCACACTCAGGGGGCTCGAATCAGCCCCAGCATTTT.

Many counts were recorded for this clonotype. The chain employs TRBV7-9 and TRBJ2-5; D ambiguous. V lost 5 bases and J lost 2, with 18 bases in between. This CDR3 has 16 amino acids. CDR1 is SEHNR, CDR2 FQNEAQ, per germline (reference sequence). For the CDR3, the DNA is TGTGCCAGCAGCAGCACACCGACGACGGATCAAGAGACCCAGTACTTC. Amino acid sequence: CASSSTPTTDQETQYF.

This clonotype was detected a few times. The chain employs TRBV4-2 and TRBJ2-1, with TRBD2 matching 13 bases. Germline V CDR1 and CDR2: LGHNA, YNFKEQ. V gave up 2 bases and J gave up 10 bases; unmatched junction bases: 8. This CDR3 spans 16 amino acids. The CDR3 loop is CASSQTGLAGRPEQFF. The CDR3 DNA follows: TGTGCCAGCAGCCAAACGGGACTAGCGGGGCGCCCCGAGCAGTTCTTC.

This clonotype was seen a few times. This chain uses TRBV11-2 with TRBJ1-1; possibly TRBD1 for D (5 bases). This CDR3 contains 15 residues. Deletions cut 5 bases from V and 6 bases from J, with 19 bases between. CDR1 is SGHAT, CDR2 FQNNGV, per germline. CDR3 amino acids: CASSLAGGRRPEAFF. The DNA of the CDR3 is TGTGCCAGCAGCCTTGCCGGGGGGAGGAGACCTGAAGCTTTCTTT.

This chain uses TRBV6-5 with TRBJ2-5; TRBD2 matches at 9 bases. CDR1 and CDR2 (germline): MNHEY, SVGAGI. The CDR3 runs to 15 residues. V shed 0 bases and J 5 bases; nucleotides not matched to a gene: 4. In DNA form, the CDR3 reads TGTGCCAGCAGTTACTCGGCGGGGGGGCGGGAGACCCAGTACTTC. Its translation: CASSYSAGGRETQYF.

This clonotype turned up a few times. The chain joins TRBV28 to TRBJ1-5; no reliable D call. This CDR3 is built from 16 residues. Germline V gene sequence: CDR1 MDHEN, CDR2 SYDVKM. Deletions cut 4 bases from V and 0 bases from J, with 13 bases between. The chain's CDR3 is CASSYPGPFSNQPQHF. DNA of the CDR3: TGTGCCAGCAGTTACCCCGGGCCCTTTAGCAATCAGCCCCAGCATTTT.

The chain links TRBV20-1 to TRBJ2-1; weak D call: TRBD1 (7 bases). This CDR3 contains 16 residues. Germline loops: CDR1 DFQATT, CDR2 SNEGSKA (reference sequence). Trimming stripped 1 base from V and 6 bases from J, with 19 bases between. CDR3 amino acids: CSARGPARGAANEQFF. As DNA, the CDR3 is TGCAGTGCTAGAGGACCAGCCAGGGGGGCGGCCAATGAGCAGTTCTTC.

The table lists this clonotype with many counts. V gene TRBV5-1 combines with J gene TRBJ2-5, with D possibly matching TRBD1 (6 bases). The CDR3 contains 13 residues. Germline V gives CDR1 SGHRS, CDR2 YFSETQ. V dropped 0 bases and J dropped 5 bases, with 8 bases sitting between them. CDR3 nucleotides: TGCGCCAGCAGCTTGGAAGGGGGTGAGACCCAGTACTTC. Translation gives CASSLEGGETQYF.

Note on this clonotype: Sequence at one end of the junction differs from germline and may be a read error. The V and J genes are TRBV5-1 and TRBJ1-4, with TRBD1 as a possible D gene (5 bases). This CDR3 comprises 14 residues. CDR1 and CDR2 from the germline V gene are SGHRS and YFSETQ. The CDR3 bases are TGCGCCAGCAGGGCAACAGGCGGGAGTGAAAAACTGATTTTT. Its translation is CASRATGGSEKLIF.